The 10 T cell receptor beta chains given below trace back to one sample, sequenced in a study of T-cell memory formation after mild COVID-19. TCRdb re-derived calls from the 5' RACE reads in MiXCR, one entry per CDR3 protein. The sample consists of about 190,000 distinct CDR3 sequences, 10% to 13% of them appearing once. The sequenced sample consisted of PBMCs or a T cell subset sorted from them (not recorded which). Receptors were obtained from a man between 18 and 35 years old who had mild COVID-19 (a few samples of this study predate the infection). Cell type and time point are not known.

The V call is TRBV25-1, the J call TRBJ1-2; the match to TRBD1 covers 8 bases. V shed 6 bases, J shed 4 bases, and the junction held 7 bases outside the gene matches. Germline lookup yields CDR1 MGHDK and CDR2 SYGVNS. The CDR3 is 14 amino acids. This CDR3 reads CASSPPGQVYGYTF. CDR3 DNA: TGTGCCAGCAGCCCCCCGGGACAGGTCTATGGCTACACCTTC.

CDR3 in DNA: TGCGCCAGCAGTCGGAGACTAGCCGGCACAGATACGCAGTATTTT. This gives the protein CASSRRLAGTDTQYF. V is TRBV5-1 and J is TRBJ2-3; 7 nucleotides match TRBD2. Germline V gene data show CDR1 as SGHRS and CDR2 as YFSETQ. The CDR3 loop spans 15 amino acids. The V and J ends lost 5 bases and 1 base, in that order; junction bases with no gene match: 7.

Ten or more counts support this clonotype. The V call is TRBV7-9, the J call TRBJ2-3; D remains unclear. Between the trimmed V and J ends, which lost 4 bases and 3 bases, there was a span of 11 bases. Germline V CDR1 and CDR2: SEHNR, FQNEAQ (reference sequence). The CDR3 totals 14 residues. This CDR3 is CASSWIGSTDTQYF. The CDR3 DNA follows: TGTGCCAGCAGCTGGATAGGGTCGACAGATACGCAGTATTTT.

This clonotype was recorded a few times. V gene TRBV7-8 combines with J gene TRBJ1-6, with D possibly matching TRBD1 (6 bases). Trimming left V 3 bases short and J 5 bases short, with 11 bases between. Germline V gene lookup returns CDR1 SGHVS and CDR2 FQNEAQ. This CDR3 comprises 15 residues. CDR3 sequence reads: CASSLLGGDNSPLHF. The CDR3 DNA follows: TGTGCCAGCAGCTTGTTGGGGGGCGATAATTCACCCCTCCACTTT.

This clonotype was found a few times. The chain has TRBV25-1 and TRBJ1-3; 7 bases are a match to TRBD1. CDR1 and CDR2 (germline): MGHDK, SYGVNS. The length of the CDR3 is 15 residues. The V segment lost 5 bases and the J segment 2 bases; nucleotides outside the gene matches: 6. The CDR3 DNA follows: TGTGCCAGCAGTCATAACAGGGGAACTGGAAACACCATATATTTT. It yields the protein CASSHNRGTGNTIYF.

The V and J genes are TRBV9 and TRBJ2-3; 12 nucleotides line up with TRBD1. V lost 0 bases and J lost 1; bases outside the gene matches: 3. From germline, CDR1 is SGDLS and CDR2 YYNGEE. CDR3 length equals 17 residues. As DNA, the CDR3 is TGTGCCAGCAGCGTAGGCCGGGACAGGGGGCGCACAGATACGCAGTATTTT. Translated: CASSVGRDRGRTDTQYF.

V usage is TRBV5-1 and J usage is TRBJ2-4; 7 nucleotides agree with TRBD1. The CDR3 totals 14 residues. The germline gives CDR1 SGHRS, CDR2 YFSETQ. Trimming at V came to 4 bases and at J to 6 bases, leaving 7 bases not matched to a gene. CDR3 region: CASSTDRARNIQYF. In nucleotides, the CDR3 is TGCGCCAGCAGCACCGACAGGGCTCGAAACATTCAGTACTTC.

In its sample, this clonotype was seen a few times. This chain links TRBV24-1 with TRBJ2-3, with D perhaps TRBD1 (6 bases). The CDR3 is 15 residues long. CDR1 and CDR2 from the germline V gene are KGHDR and SFDVKD. V dropped 6 bases and J dropped 4 bases, with 16 bases sitting between them. This CDR3 reads CATSRQGLLADTQYF. The CDR3, as DNA: TGTGCCACCAGTAGGCAGGGGCTTTTGGCAGATACGCAGTATTTT.

J is TRBJ1-6 and V is TRBV6-2 or TRBV6-3; D is unclear. The CDR3 is 14 residues long. Germline V gives CDR1 MNHEY, CDR2 SVGEGT. V was shortened by 2 bases and J by 8 bases, with 10 bases between the two germline ends. This chain's CDR3 is CASSYQGWDSPLHF. The CDR3 DNA reads as TGTGCCAGCAGTTACCAAGGGTGGGATTCACCCCTCCACTTT.

The genes are TRBV7-3 and TRBJ2-1; tentatively, D is TRBD1 or TRBD2 (6 bases each). The CDR3 loop spans 16 amino acids. The V gene lost 0 bases and the J gene lost 5 bases, with 14 bases spanning the gap. Germline V gene data show CDR1 as SGHTA and CDR2 as FQGTGA. Here the CDR3 reads CASSLTYREVHNEQFF. CDR3 nucleotides: TGTGCCAGCAGCTTAACTTACAGGGAGGTGCACAATGAGCAGTTCTTC.